These T cell receptor beta chains were read from a single sample in a study of early T cells in non-severe SARS-CoV-2 infection. MiXCR, applied by TCRdb to the 5' RACE reads, yields one record per CDR3 protein. The data hold about 70,000 distinct CDR3 sequences, with about 9.1% observed a single time. The material was whole blood, obtained at baseline. The receptor set was obtained from an adult who was a healthcare worker with PCR-confirmed SARS-CoV-2 infection or an uninfected control (not recorded which). CDR3s include the opening cysteine and the closing phenylalanine or tryptophan. A D gene is named only where the DNA matches it firmly. Clone size, where shown, is once, few, many, or a class for clones that have expanded.

D gene,V gene,J gene,clone size,CDR3 DNA,CDR3 protein
NA,TRBV21-1,TRBJ2-2,NA,TGTGCCAGCAGCGATAATAGCGGGAGATCTCCCGGGGAGCTGTTTTTT,CASSDNSGRSPGELFF
NA,TRBV5-1,TRBJ2-2,NA,TGCGCCAGCAGCTTCGGCAGGGCGGGCACCGGGGAGCTGTTTTTT,CASSFGRAGTGELFF
NA,TRBV12-3/TRBV12-4,TRBJ1-1,NA,TGTGCCAGCAGTTTAATCGGCGGGGGGGACACTGAAGCTTTCTTT,CASSLIGGGDTEAFF
NA,TRBV19,TRBJ1-2,NA,TGTGCCAGTAGTTTGTCACCGGGACACAACTATGGCTACACCTTC,CASSLSPGHNYGYTF
NA,TRBV5-4,TRBJ2-5,many,TGTGCCAGCAGCTCCGCCGGGACTTTCGCACGCCTGCAACCGGGGGAGACCCAGTACTTC,CASSSAGTFARLQPGETQYF
TRBD2,TRBV10-2,TRBJ2-2,many,TGCGCCAGCAGTGAGCAAACTAGCGGGAAAGGCGGGGAGCTGTTTTTT,CASSEQTSGKGGELFF
NA,TRBV9,TRBJ1-4,few,TGTGCCAGCAGCGTTGGGGGGAGGACGGATAATGAAAAACTGTTTTTT,CASSVGGRTDNEKLFF
NA,TRBV2,TRBJ2-3,many,TGTGCCAGCAGTGAAGCAGGAGGGCCCCTTGGAGATACGCAGTATTTT,CASSEAGGPLGDTQYF
NA,TRBV19,TRBJ1-5,many,TGTGCCAGTAGTTCAGTGGGGGGAGGCCAGCCCCAGCATTTT,CASSSVGGGQPQHF
NA,TRBV7-2,TRBJ2-5,NA,TGTGCCAGCTCCATTACTGAGACCCAGTACTTC,CASSITETQYF
TRBD2,TRBV5-1,TRBJ2-2,many,TGCGCCAGCAGCTTGCTAGCGGGGTCGAACACCGGGGAGCTGTTTTTT,CASSLLAGSNTGELFF
TRBD1,TRBV6-5,TRBJ1-4,many,TGTGCCAGCAGTTCCTTCCAGGGGGCAACGACTAATGAAAAACTGTTTTTT,CASSSFQGATTNEKLFF
NA,TRBV6-1,TRBJ1-2,few,TGTGCCAGCAGTCGGACAGAGAACTATGGCTACACCTTC,CASSRTENYGYTF
NA,TRBV28,TRBJ1-1,many,TGTGCCAGCAGTTTATCTCCTAAGAACACTGAAGCTTTTTTT,CASSLSPKNTEAFF
TRBD1,TRBV5-1,TRBJ2-5,NA,TGCGCCAGCAGCCCGAGGGACAGAATACAAGAGACCCAGTACTTC,CASSPRDRIQETQYF
NA,TRBV7-2,TRBJ1-1,many,TGTGCCAGCAGCTTATATGGGCAGATGAACACTGAAGCTTTCTTT,CASSLYGQMNTEAFF
NA,TRBV7-2,TRBJ1-4,many,TGTGCCAGCAGTCCTACCGGGACGGAGAATGAAAAACTGTTTTTT,CASSPTGTENEKLFF
TRBD1,TRBV28,TRBJ1-1,NA,TGTGCCAGCACTACGACAGGGAGGGGGTACACTGAAGCTTTCTTT,CASTTTGRGYTEAFF
NA,TRBV15,TRBJ2-1,NA,TGTGCCACCGGAGACGTAGTTGGAAATATTGAGCAGTTCTTC,CATGDVVGNIEQFF
TRBD2,TRBV7-2,TRBJ2-7,few,TGTGCCAGCAGCTTAGGTCTAGCGGGAACCGAGCAGTACTTC,CASSLGLAGTEQYF
NA,TRBV2,TRBJ2-1,NA,TGTGCCAGCAGTGAAATTCGTAGCGGTCCGGTCTTC,CASSEIRSGPVF
NA,TRBV28,TRBJ2-3,few,TGTGCCAGCAGCGTATTTTGGGGGAGAGCAGATACGCAGTATTTT,CASSVFWGRADTQYF
TRBD2,TRBV9,TRBJ2-7,few,TGTGCCAGCAGCGTGGGGACTAGCGGTGCCTACGAGCAGTACTTC,CASSVGTSGAYEQYF
NA,TRBV19,TRBJ2-1,few,TGTGCCACCTCTAGCTGGAGCTCCTACAATGAGCAGTTCTTC,CATSSWSSYNEQFF
TRBD2,TRBV29-1,TRBJ2-3,many,TGCAGCGTTTCCCTTAGCGGGAGGGCTTCGGATACGCAGTATTTT,CSVSLSGRASDTQYF
NA,TRBV20-1,TRBJ1-1,NA,TGCAGTGCCCCGGACCCGAACACTGAAGCTTTCTTT,CSAPDPNTEAFF
TRBD1,TRBV28,TRBJ1-4,many,TGTGCCAGCAGTGAGACATCAGGGGGGAATGAAAAACTGTTTTTT,CASSETSGGNEKLFF
NA,TRBV28,TRBJ2-7,few,TGTGCCAGCAGTTTTTTGAACTACGAGCAGTACTTC,CASSFLNYEQYF
TRBD2,TRBV7-7,TRBJ2-2,many,TGTGCCAGCAGCTTGGGCGGGGGAAACACCGGGGAGCTGTTTTTT,CASSLGGGNTGELFF
NA,TRBV5-4,TRBJ2-6,many,TGTGCCAGCAGCCCCAGGGCGGGACGGTCTGGGGCCAACGTCCTGACTTTC,CASSPRAGRSGANVLTF
NA,TRBV28,TRBJ2-7,few,TGTGCCAGCAGGGAAAACCTGGACGGAGCCTACGAGCAGTACTTC,CASRENLDGAYEQYF
TRBD2,TRBV20-1,TRBJ2-1,NA,TGCAGTGCTAGAGATACTAGCGGGAGTAAGAATGAGCAGTTCTTC,CSARDTSGSKNEQFF
TRBD1,TRBV5-4,TRBJ1-6,many,TGTGCCAGCAGCTTTGGACAGGGCTGGTCACCCCTCCACTTT,CASSFGQGWSPLHF
NA,TRBV20-1,TRBJ2-5,few,TGCAGTGCTAGAGATAACTACCAAGAGACCCAGTACTTC,CSARDNYQETQYF
NA,TRBV28,TRBJ1-1,NA,TGTGCCAGCACCCGATCCTCCGCCGGGACTGAAGCTTTCTTT,CASTRSSAGTEAFF
NA,TRBV2,TRBJ1-1,many,TGTGCCAGCAGTGAACCGACCGACATGAACACTGAAGCTTTCTTT,CASSEPTDMNTEAFF
NA,TRBV25-1,TRBJ2-3,few,TGTGCCAGCAGTGATAAAGATACGCAGTATTTT,CASSDKDTQYF
NA,TRBV5-6,TRBJ1-2,NA,TGTGCCAGCAGCATGGACACCCTGGTCTATGGCTACACCTTC,CASSMDTLVYGYTF
TRBD2,TRBV7-9,TRBJ2-1,few,TGTGCCAGCAGCTTAGGGGCACCGGAGGCCGGACTAGCGGGAGGGTGGTCCTACAATGAGCAGTTCTTC,CASSLGAPEAGLAGGWSYNEQFF
NA,TRBV28,TRBJ2-3,NA,TGTGCCAGCAGTTTCGGGGGTCCGTCCACAGATACGCAGTATTTT,CASSFGGPSTDTQYF
TRBD2,TRBV7-2,TRBJ2-7,many,TGTGCCAGCAGCGCACAAAAGACTAGCGGGAGGGCCGAGGGAGCCTACGAGCAGTACTTC,CASSAQKTSGRAEGAYEQYF